This T cell receptor (beta chain) was observed in a study of read filtering for tumor transcriptome and immune sequencing. Across the study: Among patients, roughly 17 were male and some 15 female, aged roughly 45 to 85 (mean about 69). Under 10 patients were R-ISS I, 16 were R-ISS II, about seven were R-ISS III. Whole-transcriptome libraries were prepared after DNase treatment. Broader study findings: Approximately 80% of IR-seq clonotypes had one read, totaling about 3.5% of reads; RNA-seq: approximately 75% and 45%.

This library used around 0.4 ug RNA and molecular barcoded adaptors spanning alpha/delta and beta/gamma chains. MiXCR was run by TCRdb on the reads, yielding one entry per CDR3 protein. This repertoire shows about 130,000 distinct CDR3 sequences, 10% to 15% found once; its top ten account for approximately 9.9%. Worth noting for this clonotype: Its antigen is still unknown.

With 3 bases removed from V and 5 bases from J, the gap between germline ends came to 13 bases. The CDR3 length is 13 residues. Germline V gene sequence: CDR1 DFQATT, CDR2 SNEGSKA (reference sequence). Specimen: a population of CD138-negative cells sorted from bone marrow. This chain joins TRBV20-1 and TRBJ2-5; D is possibly TRBD1 (5 bases). The TCR was taken from a donor at least 40 years old with multiple myeloma. DNA of the CDR3: TGCAGTGCTAGTTTAGGGGCGCGTGAGACCCAGTACTTC. It translates to CSASLGARETQYF.